What follows is one T cell receptor beta chain and its context. This entry belongs to a study of blood T cell repertoires in COVID-19. In the study overall: Some COVID-19 samples were acute and others convalescent; all came from the United States, Italy and Spain. PBMCs, B-cell-depleted T cells, or T cells provided the cDNA or gDNA that made up the material.

V dropped 6 bases and J dropped 0; count of bases not matched to a gene: 7. Germline CDR1 MNHNY, CDR2 SVGAGI (reference sequence). The CDR3 spans 16 residues. Original processing notes: Reference gene primer amplification gave estimated nucleated cell counts. TCRdb's table, derived via immunoSEQ multiplex PCR, lists solely in-frame clones and lacks some. V, J and clone size are those of that table, while D and trimming were read from the DNA. The sample has about 140,000 clones, around nine tenths seen once; the top ten hold 1.5% to 2%. This sequence joins TRBV6-6 and TRBJ2-2, with TRBD1 matching 7 bases. This receptor was obtained from a human donor in a cohort sampled during active COVID-19. The sequencing input was peripheral blood. The CDR3 bases are TGTGCCAGCAGGCGAACAGGGGACCCGAACACCGGGGAGCTGTTTTTT. This codes for CASRRTGDPNTGELFF.